What follows are 22 T cell receptor beta chains derived from one specimen sequenced in a study of T cell changes during pregnancy in multiple sclerosis. Clones were read by immunoSEQ multiplex PCR, and TCRdb kept only the in-frame ones, dropping some. Of approximately 99,000 clones in the sample, approximately 93% were seen once. The sequencing used peripheral blood, collected after pregnancy. These TCRs come from a female donor with multiple sclerosis, enrolled in a pregnancy study.

V usage is TRBV30 and J usage is TRBJ1-3; the match to TRBD1 covers 11 bases. This CDR3 is built from 17 residues. Losses at the gene ends were 2 bases for V and 8 bases for J; bases not matched to a gene: 14. Germline V gene data show CDR1 as GTSNPN and CDR2 as SVGIG (reference sequence). The CDR3 sequence is CAWSLHSGQGVRDTIYF. The CDR3, as DNA: TGTGCCTGGAGTTTACATTCGGGACAGGGGGTTCGGGACACCATATATTTT.

This chain uses TRBV4-3 with TRBJ1-1, with D perhaps TRBD1 (5 bases). There are 17 residues in the CDR3. V gave up 2 bases and J gave up 6 bases, with 22 bases separating them. The germline V gene has CDR1 LGHNA and CDR2 YSLEER. CDR3 in amino acids: CASSQRGPDDRIPEAFF. The CDR3 DNA is TGCGCCAGCAGCCAAAGAGGTCCAGACGACAGAATCCCTGAAGCTTTCTTT.

J is TRBJ1-2 and V is TRBV29-1; 7 bases line up with TRBD1. The length of the CDR3 is 12 residues. Germline V lookup: CDR1 SQVTM, CDR2 ANQGSEA. The trim removed 0 bases at V and 5 bases at J, leaving 0 bases unmatched. The CDR3 nucleotides read TGCAGCGTTGAAGACAGGGGGTATGGCTACACCTTC. Its translation is CSVEDRGYGYTF.

This rearrangement joins TRBV7-6 to TRBJ2-7, with D tentatively TRBD1 (5 bases). CDR3 length: 16 residues. The germline V gene has CDR1 SGHVS and CDR2 FNYEAQ. Trimming shortened V by 1 base and J by 1 base, and 14 bases separated the two germline ends. In nucleotides, the CDR3 is TGTGCCAGCAGCTTAGACAGGCAGCGCCCTTCCTACGAGCAGTACTTC. This sequence encodes CASSLDRQRPSYEQYF.

The chain joins TRBV27 to TRBJ2-7, with D perhaps matching TRBD1 (6 bases). The V end lost 8 bases, the J end lost 2 bases, and 25 bases lay between the germline ends. CDR3 length equals 17 residues. Germline V CDR1 and CDR2: MNHEY, SMNVEV (reference sequence). The CDR3 sequence: CASGPGTSLAGPYEQYF. CDR3 sequence (DNA): TGTGCCAGCGGACCAGGGACAAGTCTAGCCGGGCCCTACGAGCAGTACTTC.

This clone was found once. The V gene is TRBV7-2, the J gene TRBJ2-1; the D is unclear. Trimming removed 6 bases from V and 0 bases from J, with 15 bases in between. The CDR3 runs 16 residues. In germline, CDR1 is SGHTA, CDR2 FQGNSA. DNA for the CDR3: TGTGCCAGCAGTCCCCCATTATCTAGCTCCTACAATGAGCAGTTCTTC. The encoded protein is CASSPPLSSSYNEQFF.

This rearrangement joins TRBV7-3 to TRBJ2-1; D is ambiguous. Trimming took 0 bases from V and 8 from J, leaving 5 bases between them. CDR1 is SGHTA, CDR2 FQGTGA, per germline. The CDR3 extends over 12 amino acids. For the CDR3, the DNA is TGTGCCAGCAGCTTAACCGGTTATGAGCAGTTCTTC. Protein: CASSLTGYEQFF.

This clone has only one observation. This chain uses TRBV6-1 with TRBJ2-6, with TRBD1 matching over 7 bases. Per the germline V gene, CDR1 is MNHNS and CDR2 is SASEGT. CDR3 length: 18 amino acids. V dropped 3 bases and J dropped 0; count of bases not matched to a gene: 8. CDR3 sequence reads: CASSEYGQADSGANVLTF. CDR3 in DNA: TGTGCCAGCAGTGAGTATGGACAGGCCGACTCTGGGGCCAACGTCCTGACTTTC.

The rearrangement joins TRBV5-4 to TRBJ2-1, with TRBD2 identical over 13 bases. The CDR3 consists of 16 residues. In germline, CDR1 is SGHNT, CDR2 YYREEE (reference sequence). Germline trimming cut 3 bases from V and 7 bases from J; bases unmatched to any gene: 7. The CDR3 region has the DNA TGTGCCAGCAGCTCTCCGACTAGCGGGAGGCGGAATGAGCAGTTCTTC. Amino acids: CASSSPTSGRRNEQFF.

The rearrangement uses TRBV5-4 and TRBJ2-7; 12 positions agree with TRBD2. The junction had 1 base not matched to a gene; V was cut back by 5 bases and J by 4 bases. Germline values: CDR1 SGHNT, CDR2 YYREEE (reference sequence). The CDR3 has 13 amino acids. The CDR3, as DNA: TGTGCCAGCAGTACTAGCGGGAGGTACGAGCAGTACTTC. This codes for CASSTSGRYEQYF.

The chain couples TRBV5-4 to TRBJ2-1; 7 bases match TRBD1. The CDR3 sequence is 14 residues long. Germline V gene sequence: CDR1 SGHNT, CDR2 YYREEE (reference sequence). With 3 bases clipped from V and 7 bases from J, the junction kept 7 bases outside the gene matches. Here the CDR3 DNA reads TGTGCCAGCAGCTCAGGACAGGAAAGGAATGAGCAGTTCTTC. Encoded protein: CASSSGQERNEQFF.

The genes are TRBV18 and TRBJ2-1; D perhaps matches TRBD1 (6 bases). Germline V lookup: CDR1 KGHSH, CDR2 LQKENI. This CDR3 region has 16 residues. V dropped 0 bases and J dropped 0 bases, with 9 bases sitting between them. CDR3 loop: CASSPPGTSSYNEQFF. DNA of the CDR3: TGTGCCAGCTCACCACCTGGGACAAGCTCCTACAATGAGCAGTTCTTC.

This clone was seen just once. The rearrangement uses TRBV10-1 and TRBJ2-7; D gene ambiguous. The germline V gene encodes CDR1 WNHNN and CDR2 SYGVQD (reference sequence). The length of the CDR3 is 12 residues. The V end was cut by 3 bases, the J end by 0 bases, with 3 bases between. CDR3 in amino acids: CASSDSSYEQYF. CDR3 bases: TGCGCCAGCAGTGACTCCTCCTACGAGCAGTACTTC.

Here the CDR3 reads CASSLGQGEDNEQFF. Written as DNA, the CDR3 is TGTGCCAGCAGCTTAGGACAGGGTGAGGACAATGAGCAGTTCTTC. This sequence joins TRBV11-3 and TRBJ2-1, with 7 bases lining up with TRBD1. Germline loops: CDR1 SGHNT, CDR2 YENEEA. V shed 1 base, J shed 5 bases, and the junction held 5 bases outside the gene matches. The CDR3 loop spans 15 amino acids.

This clone was observed a handful of times. The chain couples TRBV2 to TRBJ1-2; D call uncertain. Trimming took 6 bases from V and 2 from J, leaving 10 bases between them. The germline V gene encodes CDR1 SNHLY and CDR2 FYNNEI. This CDR3 is 13 amino acids long. The CDR3 coding sequence is TGTGCCAGCAGCGAGTCCATAAACTATGGCTACACCTTC. Amino acid sequence: CASSESINYGYTF. The full variable domain, its missing parts supplied by reference TRBV2 and TRBJ1-2, is EPEVTQTPSHQVTQMGQEVILRCVPISNHLYFYWYRQILGQKVEFLVSFYNNEISEKSEIFDDQFSVERPDGSNFTLKIRSTKLEDSAMYFCASSESINYGYTFGSGTRLTVV.

This clone was counted once. The chain links TRBV7-9 to TRBJ2-5; 10 bases are a match to TRBD1. V was pared by 6 bases and J by 3 bases, with 7 bases of the junction left unmatched. The CDR3 consists of 15 residues. From germline, CDR1 is SEHNR and CDR2 FQNEAQ (reference sequence). This chain's CDR3 is CASSAPGTGEETQYF. CDR3 sequence (DNA): TGTGCCAGCAGTGCTCCTGGGACAGGGGAAGAGACCCAGTACTTC.

The chain couples TRBV6-5 to TRBJ2-7, with 11 nucleotides matching TRBD2. Unmatched junction bases numbered 4, after V lost 4 bases and J lost 2 bases. The CDR3 is made up of 15 amino acids. Germline V lookup: CDR1 MNHEY, CDR2 SVGAGI. In DNA, the CDR3 is TGTGCCAGCAGTTCCCCGGGACTAGCGGCCTACGAGCAGTACTTC. Protein sequence: CASSSPGLAAYEQYF.

The chain combines TRBV27 with TRBJ2-7; a possible D gene is TRBD2 (5 bases). CDR3 length: 14 amino acids. The germline V and J ends were trimmed by 6 bases and 5 bases, with 17 bases remaining between them. Per the germline V gene, CDR1 is MNHEY and CDR2 is SMNVEV (reference sequence). CDR3: CASSLAASLNEQYF. The CDR3 DNA sequence: TGTGCCAGCAGCTTAGCCGCTAGCTTGAACGAGCAGTACTTC.

As regards this clone: The junction does not match germline at one end; this may be a read error. The same CDR3 also results from other DNA sequences found in this sample. The V gene is TRBV30, the J gene TRBJ1-2; D unresolved. Germline V gives CDR1 GTSNPN, CDR2 SVGIG (reference sequence). The CDR3 extends over 12 amino acids. The CDR3 nucleotides read TGTGCTTGGAGTGTACGGGGTTATGGCTACACCTTC. Protein: CAWSVRGYGYTF. The full variable domain, rest sourced from reference TRBV30 and TRBJ1-2, is SQTIHQWPATLVQPVGSPLSLECTVEGTSNPNLYWYRQAAGRGLQLLFYSVGIGQISSEVPQNLSASRPQDRQFILSSKKLLLSDSGFYLCAWSVRGYGYTFGSGTRLTVV.

This clone showed up just once. This rearrangement joins TRBV13 to TRBJ2-7; TRBD2 matches 8 bases. CDR3 size: 17 residues. Germline CDR1 is PRHDT and CDR2 is FYEKMQ (reference sequence). The V and J ends lost 4 bases and 3 bases, in that order; junction bases with no gene match: 14. The CDR3 spells CASSSGVLAGPIYEQYF. CDR3 nucleotide sequence: TGTGCCAGCAGCTCAGGGGTCCTAGCGGGCCCAATCTACGAGCAGTACTTC.

The chain has TRBV19 and TRBJ2-3; 12 bases fit TRBD1. Unmatched junction bases numbered 4, after V lost 6 bases and J lost 3 bases. In germline, CDR1 is LNHDA, CDR2 SQIVND (reference sequence). The CDR3 has 15 amino acids. The CDR3 reads CASRGTGGATDTQYF. The CDR3, as DNA: TGTGCCAGTAGGGGGACAGGGGGCGCGACAGATACGCAGTATTTT.

The gene calls are TRBV4-3 and TRBJ2-4; unclear D gene. Trimming removed 0 bases from V and 0 bases from J, with 6 bases in between. This CDR3 region has 15 residues. CDR1 and CDR2 (germline): LGHNA, YSLEER. Here the CDR3 DNA reads TGCGCCAGCAGCCAAGACTGGCTAGCCAAAAACATTCAGTACTTC. It encodes CASSQDWLAKNIQYF.